The 26 T cell receptor beta chains in this list originate from one sample, sequenced in a study of cytomegalovirus exposure and HLA in healthy donors. Use of 60 Vbeta and 13 Jbeta primers characterized the PCR. Using immunoSEQ multiplex PCR, the repertoire was profiled, and TCRdb retains in-frame clones only, with some absent. Seen here are some 140,000 clones, about four fifths observed once, and the top ten hold less than 1.5%. Sequencing was carried out using PBMCs. The receptors were gathered from a male donor in good health and CMV-seropositive.

The CDR3 reads CASSPDLILDTQYF. CDR3 nucleotide sequence: TGTGCCAGCAGTCCAGATCTCATCCTAGATACGCAGTATTTT. This sequence joins TRBV2 and TRBJ2-3, with no clear D. Germline CDR1 is SNHLY and CDR2 is FYNNEI. Trimming removed 5 bases from V and 5 bases from J, with 14 bases in between. The CDR3 is made up of 14 amino acids.

This chain links TRBV2 with TRBJ2-1; 9 nucleotides agree with TRBD2. CDR3 length: 13 amino acids. V lost 10 bases, J lost 0 bases, and 1 base stayed unmatched. In germline, CDR1 is SNHLY, CDR2 FYNNEI. The CDR3: CAKGLASYNEQFF. DNA for the CDR3: TGTGCCAAGGGACTAGCCTCCTACAATGAGCAGTTCTTC.

The chain joins TRBV6-5 to TRBJ1-5, with TRBD1 as a possible D gene (5 bases). The germline CDR1 and CDR2 sequences are MNHEY and SVGAGI. V dropped 0 bases and J dropped 4 bases, with 10 bases sitting between them. CDR3 size: 15 residues. This CDR3 is CASSYSGEQNQPQHF. In DNA, the CDR3 is TGTGCCAGCAGTTACTCAGGGGAACAAAATCAGCCCCAGCATTTT.

The J gene is TRBJ1-5, the V gene TRBV19; TRBD1 matches at 7 bases. Germline loops: CDR1 LNHDA, CDR2 SQIVND (reference sequence). V was clipped by 6 bases and J by 4 bases; unmatched bases: 9. This CDR3 has 15 residues. The CDR3 region is CASREQGSGNQPQHF. The CDR3 DNA is TGTGCCAGTAGGGAACAGGGGAGTGGGAATCAGCCCCAGCATTTT. The full variable domain, in which reference TRBV19 and TRBJ1-5 provide the parts outside the CDR3, is DGGITQSPKYLFRKEGQNVTLSCEQNLNHDAMYWYRQDPGQGLRLIYYSQIVNDFQKGDIAEGYSVSREKKESFPLTVTSAQKNPTAFYLCASREQGSGNQPQHFGDGTRLSIL.

This clone was observed a handful of times. The CDR3 sequence: CASSLTGTSGGTGGELFF. The DNA of the CDR3 is TGCGCCAGCAGCCTAACCGGGACTAGCGGGGGGACGGGCGGGGAGCTGTTTTTT. V and J are TRBV4-1 and TRBJ2-2, with 15 bases matching TRBD2. The CDR3 length is 18 residues. Per germline, CDR1 MGHRA and CDR2 YSYEKL. Trimming removed 4 bases from V and 7 bases from J; junction bases left unmatched: 10.

The count of this clone is one. The CDR3 here is CASSFRAGGTDTQYF. CDR3 bases: TGTGCCAGCAGTTTCCGAGCGGGAGGAACAGATACGCAGTATTTT. V and J are TRBV28 and TRBJ2-3, with 9 bases lining up with TRBD2. V dropped 3 bases and J dropped 3; count of bases not matched to a gene: 4. The germline CDR1 and CDR2 sequences are MDHEN and SYDVKM. The CDR3 is made up of 15 amino acids.

This clone was seen just once. The chain links TRBV19 to TRBJ2-4; D might be TRBD1 (5 bases). V was pared by 3 bases and J by 8 bases, with 11 bases between. The CDR3 covers 13 residues. Germline CDR1 is LNHDA and CDR2 is SQIVND (reference sequence). The CDR3: CASSMGRADIQYF. The CDR3, as DNA: TGTGCCAGTAGTATGGGCAGGGCGGACATTCAGTACTTC. The variable domain in full, completed from reference TRBV19 and TRBJ2-4, reads DGGITQSPKYLFRKEGQNVTLSCEQNLNHDAMYWYRQDPGQGLRLIYYSQIVNDFQKGDIAEGYSVSREKKESFPLTVTSAQKNPTAFYLCASSMGRADIQYFGAGTRLSVL.

The rearrangement links TRBV4-3 to TRBJ2-1, with 8 bases lining up with TRBD1. Germline values: CDR1 LGHNA, CDR2 YSLEER. V was pared by 2 bases and J by 10 bases, with 10 bases of the junction left unmatched. The CDR3 length is 15 residues. CDR3 sequence (DNA): TGCGCCAGCAGCCAACCCCGACAGGGGCAAGAGGAGCAGTTCTTC. It translates to CASSQPRQGQEEQFF.

The rearrangement joins TRBV2 to TRBJ2-1; D might be TRBD2 (6 bases). CDR1 and CDR2 from the germline V gene are SNHLY and FYNNEI. The CDR3 spans 12 residues. Trimming took off 6 bases at V and 9 bases at J, with 12 bases between the two ends. CDR3: CASRAGRSEQFF. The DNA of the CDR3 is TGTGCCAGCAGGGCGGGGAGGAGTGAGCAGTTCTTC. Supplemented by reference TRBV2 and TRBJ2-1, the full variable domain reads EPEVTQTPSHQVTQMGQEVILRCVPISNHLYFYWYRQILGQKVEFLVSFYNNEISEKSEIFDDQFSVERPDGSNFTLKIRSTKLEDSAMYFCASRAGRSEQFFGPGTRLTVL.

The chain joins TRBV6-5 to TRBJ2-7; a possible D gene is TRBD1 (6 bases). Germline values: CDR1 MNHEY, CDR2 SVGAGI. CDR3 length: 15 residues. Deletions cut 0 bases from V and 0 bases from J, with 9 bases between. The CDR3 coding sequence is TGTGCCAGCAGTTACTCGCCAGGGGACTCCTACGAGCAGTACTTC. This encodes CASSYSPGDSYEQYF.

The chain uses TRBV4-1 and TRBJ2-5; TRBD2 agrees at 8 bases. Germline assignment: CDR1 MGHRA and CDR2 YSYEKL. V dropped 0 bases and J dropped 4; count of bases not matched to a gene: 7. The CDR3 is 16 amino acids. DNA for the CDR3: TGCGCCAGCAGCCAAGATTTGGCGGGGGGTCGAGAGACCCAGTACTTC. This translates into CASSQDLAGGRETQYF.

The CDR3 nucleotides are TGTGCCAGCAGCCCGCGGACAGGGCTTGGGACTGAAGCTTTCTTT. It translates to CASSPRTGLGTEAFF. This chain links TRBV9 with TRBJ1-1; 8 bases fit TRBD1. This CDR3 has 15 residues. Germline values: CDR1 SGDLS, CDR2 YYNGEE. The trim removed 4 bases at V and 5 bases at J, leaving 10 bases unmatched.

The rearrangement links TRBV6-5 to TRBJ1-2; no firm D call. Germline CDR1 is MNHEY and CDR2 is SVGAGI. The CDR3 is made up of 14 amino acids. V lost 0 bases and J 5 bases, leaving 10 bases between the germline ends. CDR3 sequence: CASSYSRGVYGYTF. The DNA of the CDR3 is TGTGCCAGCAGTTACTCGCGAGGAGTTTATGGCTACACCTTC.

The genes are TRBV2 and TRBJ1-1; possibly TRBD1 for D (6 bases). Trimming stripped 1 base from V and 4 bases from J, with 16 bases between. Germline CDR1 reads SNHLY; CDR2 reads FYNNEI. The CDR3 has 16 residues. The CDR3 here is CASSEGGTGQGTEAFF. As DNA, the CDR3 is TGTGCCAGCAGTGAAGGGGGTACAGGGCAGGGCACTGAAGCTTTCTTT.

The chain uses TRBV7-3 and TRBJ2-1; the match to TRBD2 covers 9 bases. The V segment lost 2 bases and the J segment 3 bases; nucleotides outside the gene matches: 2. CDR3 size: 15 residues. CDR1 is SGHTA and CDR2 is FQGTGA in the germline V gene. DNA of the CDR3: TGTGCCAGCAGCTTACTAGCGGGAAGCTACAATGAGCAGTTCTTC. As protein: CASSLLAGSYNEQFF.

V is TRBV7-6 and J is TRBJ2-1, with 12 bases lining up with TRBD1. The trim removed 6 bases at V and 8 bases at J, leaving 2 bases unmatched. Germline V lookup: CDR1 SGHVS, CDR2 FNYEAQ. The CDR3 covers 13 residues. The DNA of the CDR3 is TGTGCCAGCAGGGGGACAGGGGGCTATGAGCAGTTCTTC. Translated: CASRGTGGYEQFF.

The chain's CDR3 is CASSEALLAAYEQYF. The CDR3 DNA sequence: TGTGCCAGTAGTGAGGCCCTACTAGCAGCCTACGAGCAGTACTTC. V gene TRBV19 combines with J gene TRBJ2-7; a possible D gene is TRBD2 (6 bases). The CDR3 spans 15 residues. The germline V and J ends were trimmed by 5 bases and 2 bases, with 16 bases remaining between them. Germline loops: CDR1 LNHDA, CDR2 SQIVND (reference sequence).

This chain links TRBV28 with TRBJ2-3; D is unclear. There are 15 residues in the CDR3. From germline, CDR1 is MDHEN and CDR2 SYDVKM. Trimming cost V 2 bases and J 2 bases, with 11 bases left between them. The CDR3 DNA follows: TGTGCCAGCAGTTTAGGCGGATTATCCACAGATACGCAGTATTTT. This sequence encodes CASSLGGLSTDTQYF.

J is TRBJ2-5 and V is TRBV7-6, with 8 bases identical to TRBD1. Germline V gene data show CDR1 as SGHVS and CDR2 as FNYEAQ. Trimming cost V 5 bases and J 2 bases; bases outside gene matches: 7. This CDR3 has 15 amino acids. The DNA of the CDR3 is TGTGCCAGCAGCAACGGACAGGGACCACAAGAGACCCAGTACTTC. It specifies CASSNGQGPQETQYF.

The chain couples TRBV5-4 to TRBJ1-1, with 8 bases identical to TRBD1. J gave up 8 bases and V 4 bases, and 7 bases lay outside the gene matches. The germline V gene has CDR1 SGHNT and CDR2 YYREEE (reference sequence). The CDR3 has 13 amino acids. In DNA, the CDR3 is TGTGCCAGCAGCCGGACAGGGTTTAACGAAGCTTTCTTT. This encodes CASSRTGFNEAFF.

This clone was found a few times. V usage is TRBV19 and J usage is TRBJ1-5; D is unclear. The CDR3 extends over 13 amino acids. CDR1 is LNHDA and CDR2 is SQIVND in the germline V gene (reference sequence). V shed 6 bases and J shed 3 bases, with 9 bases lying between them. CDR3 sequence reads: CASSSTPNQPQHF. The DNA for the CDR3 is TGTGCCAGTAGCAGTACACCCAATCAGCCCCAGCATTTT.

The chain has TRBV27 and TRBJ1-4; 8 bases match TRBD1. The germline V gene encodes CDR1 MNHEY and CDR2 SMNVEV (reference sequence). CDR3 size: 14 residues. V shed 5 bases, J shed 5 bases, and the junction held 4 bases outside the gene matches. CDR3 bases: TGTGCCAGCAGTGGATGGACAGGGAATGAAAAACTGTTTTTT. Translating it yields CASSGWTGNEKLFF.

The chain links TRBV14 to TRBJ2-1, with 9 bases lining up with TRBD2. The V segment lost 5 bases and the J segment 2 bases; nucleotides outside the gene matches: 13. This CDR3 is built from 18 residues. Germline CDR1 is SGHDN and CDR2 is FVKESK. CDR3 nucleotide sequence: TGTGCCAGCAGCGAAATCGTTAGCGGGAGACCCCCCTACAATGAGCAGTTCTTC. It specifies CASSEIVSGRPPYNEQFF.

J is TRBJ2-1 and V is TRBV6-4; 12 bases fit TRBD2. From germline, CDR1 is MRHNA and CDR2 SNTAGT. With 3 bases clipped from V and 4 bases from J, the junction kept 1 base outside the gene matches. This CDR3 is built from 15 residues. CDR3 in DNA: TGTGCCAGCAGTGAGGGGACTAGCGGGTACAATGAGCAGTTCTTC. This sequence encodes CASSEGTSGYNEQFF.

Written as DNA, the CDR3 is TGTGCCAGCAGCTTGGCCGGGACAGGGTGGACAGATACGCAGTATTTT. This sequence encodes CASSLAGTGWTDTQYF. The chain couples TRBV5-6 to TRBJ2-3; 9 nucleotides align to TRBD1. CDR1 is SGHDT and CDR2 is YYEEEE in the germline V gene. Unmatched junction bases numbered 5, after V lost 0 bases and J lost 3 bases. The CDR3 covers 16 residues.

This chain joins TRBV2 and TRBJ1-3; D may be TRBD1 (6 bases). V lost 0 bases and J lost 0, with 9 bases in between. This CDR3 is 16 amino acids long. Germline V gene data show CDR1 as SNHLY and CDR2 as FYNNEI. Written as DNA, the CDR3 is TGTGCCAGCAGTGAAGCGCAGGGGACCTCTGGAAACACCATATATTTT. Translation gives CASSEAQGTSGNTIYF.